The rows below give T cell receptor beta chains drawn from one sample of a study of shared clonotypes between healthy human individuals. Measured with immunoSEQ multiplex PCR; TCRdb has only the in-frame clones, and not every one. Of some 2 million clones in the sample, about 95% were seen once. Specimen: naive CD8+ T cells sorted from blood. The source of these receptors is a man between 18 and 29 years old in good health. Each CDR3 is given with its conserved first and last residue. Each record gives: J gene, V gene, CDR3 protein.

j_gene: TRBJ1-1; v_gene: TRBV6-6; CDR3aa: CASRDTEAFF
j_gene: TRBJ2-7; v_gene: TRBV19; CDR3aa: CASNGGGPGEQYF
j_gene: TRBJ2-1; v_gene: TRBV19; CDR3aa: CASSIDPTGRMNEQFF
j_gene: TRBJ2-7; v_gene: TRBV7-6; CDR3aa: CASLPEDKGPVYEQYF
j_gene: TRBJ2-1; v_gene: TRBV4-1; CDR3aa: CASSPELGYEMNEQFF
j_gene: TRBJ2-7; v_gene: TRBV4-1; CDR3aa: CASSQDRGTYEQYF
j_gene: TRBJ2-3; v_gene: TRBV13; CDR3aa: CASSVSSSTDTQYF
j_gene: TRBJ2-5; v_gene: TRBV6-1; CDR3aa: CASREDMEETQYF
j_gene: TRBJ1-1; v_gene: TRBV7-9; CDR3aa: CASSPRDRGLYTEAFF
j_gene: TRBJ1-6; v_gene: TRBV14; CDR3aa: CASSLTGGASYNSPLHF
j_gene: TRBJ2-7; v_gene: TRBV5-5; CDR3aa: CASSLGQHHEQYF
j_gene: TRBJ1-5; v_gene: TRBV7-9; CDR3aa: CASSLEGGGNQPQHF
j_gene: TRBJ2-7; v_gene: TRBV7-9; CDR3aa: CASSPSPSTVTYEQYF
j_gene: TRBJ1-1; v_gene: TRBV5-8; CDR3aa: CASSLGSNTEAFF
j_gene: TRBJ2-1; v_gene: TRBV19; CDR3aa: CASSVDLAGEDNEQFF
j_gene: TRBJ2-7; v_gene: TRBV7-8; CDR3aa: CASSLAPGQHYYEQYF
j_gene: TRBJ2-7; v_gene: TRBV27; CDR3aa: CASSATGSYEQYF
j_gene: TRBJ1-5; v_gene: TRBV11-3; CDR3aa: CASSPREPLSNQPQHF
j_gene: TRBJ2-5; v_gene: TRBV10-2; CDR3aa: CASSLLAGGQETQYF
j_gene: TRBJ2-5; v_gene: TRBV11-2; CDR3aa: CASSFPGGQETQYF
j_gene: TRBJ2-7; v_gene: TRBV5-6; CDR3aa: CASSTGITYEQYF
j_gene: TRBJ1-2; v_gene: TRBV5-4; CDR3aa: CASRGGFGSIGYTF
j_gene: TRBJ1-2; v_gene: TRBV19; CDR3aa: CATTPPGTGYGYTF
j_gene: TRBJ2-2; v_gene: TRBV27; CDR3aa: CASSLTTPYFNTGELFF
j_gene: TRBJ2-7; v_gene: TRBV6-1; CDR3aa: CASSEGLAGTYEQYF
j_gene: TRBJ2-7; v_gene: TRBV25-1; CDR3aa: CASRTGSYEQYF
j_gene: TRBJ2-2; v_gene: TRBV13; CDR3aa: CASSLRTSGANTGELFF
j_gene: TRBJ2-1; v_gene: TRBV4-3; CDR3aa: CASSQTQSYNEQFF
j_gene: TRBJ1-1; v_gene: TRBV10-3; CDR3aa: CAISEVQVTEAFF
j_gene: TRBJ2-5; v_gene: TRBV4-1; CDR3aa: CASSQESGTLQETQYF
j_gene: TRBJ1-1; v_gene: TRBV7-9; CDR3aa: CASSQGGSLNTEAFF
j_gene: TRBJ1-2; v_gene: TRBV5-1; CDR3aa: CASSLFLTADNQGEGYTF
j_gene: TRBJ1-6; v_gene: TRBV13; CDR3aa: CASSFTGHGSPLHF
j_gene: TRBJ1-4; v_gene: TRBV28; CDR3aa: CASSRVFGTNEKLFF
j_gene: TRBJ2-5; v_gene: TRBV13; CDR3aa: CASSSTGGIETQYF
j_gene: TRBJ1-4; v_gene: TRBV6-1; CDR3aa: CASSEIRTGPNEKLFF
j_gene: TRBJ2-7; v_gene: TRBV7-6; CDR3aa: CASSLGRDSYEQYF
j_gene: TRBJ2-7; v_gene: TRBV4-1; CDR3aa: CASSQVPGLGYEQYF
j_gene: TRBJ1-1; v_gene: TRBV7-2; CDR3aa: CASSLGAGAVPEAFF
j_gene: TRBJ2-3; v_gene: TRBV9; CDR3aa: CASSPGGSTDTQYF
j_gene: TRBJ2-7; v_gene: TRBV7-9; CDR3aa: CASSPSEGTEQYF
j_gene: TRBJ1-4; v_gene: TRBV13; CDR3aa: CASSLGRMGEKLFF
j_gene: TRBJ2-3; v_gene: TRBV7-6; CDR3aa: CASSFITDTQYF
j_gene: TRBJ2-1; v_gene: TRBV5-1; CDR3aa: CASSRSRTGGWEQFF
j_gene: TRBJ2-2; v_gene: TRBV4-1; CDR3aa: CASSPYGVKNTGELFF
j_gene: TRBJ2-1; v_gene: TRBV4-1; CDR3aa: CASSQERGVYNEQFF
j_gene: TRBJ1-1; v_gene: TRBV4-1; CDR3aa: CASSQEGGMNTEAFF
j_gene: TRBJ2-7; v_gene: TRBV5-1; CDR3aa: CASSEGLAYEQYF
j_gene: TRBJ2-1; v_gene: TRBV6-5; CDR3aa: CASSYSAGVNEQFF
j_gene: TRBJ2-7; v_gene: TRBV4-3; CDR3aa: CASSGGLADYEQYF
j_gene: TRBJ2-2; v_gene: TRBV9; CDR3aa: CASSPGGSGELFF
j_gene: TRBJ2-5; v_gene: TRBV9; CDR3aa: CASSVGGGTETQYF
j_gene: TRBJ2-7; v_gene: TRBV27; CDR3aa: CASRPAGTGGEQYF
j_gene: TRBJ2-5; v_gene: TRBV7-9; CDR3aa: CASSLVPDMKETQYF
j_gene: TRBJ1-1; v_gene: TRBV4-1; CDR3aa: CASSQSGIPEEAFF
j_gene: TRBJ1-4; v_gene: TRBV5-1; CDR3aa: CASSLADAQTITTNEKLFF
j_gene: TRBJ1-1; v_gene: TRBV4-1; CDR3aa: CASSQESEGKDTEAFF
j_gene: TRBJ1-1; v_gene: TRBV6-5; CDR3aa: CASSWDRANTEAFF
j_gene: TRBJ2-7; v_gene: TRBV6-5; CDR3aa: CASSYGLAGTYEQYF